This record concerns one T cell receptor (beta chain) sequence. Its matching antigen is unknown. These data come from a study of T cell responses to AZD1222 COVID-19 vaccine. Study results and caveats: Donors, mostly white British, included more females; clonal diversity was possibly underestimated.

Only in-frame clones appear in the TCRdb table, and some are missing; sequencing was by immunoSEQ multiplex PCR. The table records roughly 140,000 clones, around 91% of them present only once. The V end lost 4 bases, the J end lost 4 bases, and 13 bases lay between the germline ends. Per the germline V gene, CDR1 is MNHEY and CDR2 is SVGAGI. CDR3 length: 15 residues. The sequenced sample was peripheral blood, obtained on day 0 of AZD1222 vaccination. The chain links TRBV6-5 to TRBJ2-2; D unclear. This clonotype was obtained from an adult in good health. CDR3 nucleotides: TGTGCCAGCAGTTTGGACCGGGTGGTCACCGGGGAGCTGTTTTTT. It encodes CASSLDRVVTGELFF.